This T cell receptor beta chain was sequenced during a study of blood T cell repertoires in COVID-19. Study context: The United States, Italy and Spain were the sources of the acute and convalescent COVID-19 samples.

The length of the CDR3 is 14 residues. The method was immunoSEQ multiplex PCR; TCRdb's version includes in-frame clones alone and lacks a portion of them. The sample includes about 360,000 clones, about 87% of them seen just once. The sample was peripheral blood. This sequence originates from a human donor in a cohort sampled during active COVID-19. This chain uses TRBV12-1 with TRBJ2-7; the table's D call TRBD1 went unverified against the DNA. TRBV12-1 is designated a pseudogene. The CDR3, as DNA: TGTGCCAGCAGCGACCGGGACAGGGGCCACGAGCAGTACTTC. Protein product: CASSDRDRGHEQYF.